The 11 T cell receptor beta chains given below trace back to one sample, sequenced in a study of cytotoxic CD8 clonotypes in ibrutinib-treated CLL. The table came from immunoSEQ multiplex PCR; TCRdb's copy has only in-frame clones and leaves some out. This repertoire shows 150,000 or so clones, about four fifths found once; its top ten account for over 10%. The sample in question was PBMCs, obtained after 12 months of ibrutinib treatment. Receptors originate from a human donor with chronic lymphocytic leukemia.

This clone was observed a handful of times. J is TRBJ2-1 and V is TRBV14, with D hard to call. This CDR3 spans 13 amino acids. Germline values: CDR1 SGHDN, CDR2 FVKESK. The germline V and J ends were trimmed by 0 bases and 9 bases, with 9 bases remaining between them. This chain's CDR3 is CASSQDVGIEQFF. The DNA of the CDR3 is TGTGCCAGCAGCCAAGATGTGGGGATTGAGCAGTTCTTC.

The chain recombines TRBV19 with TRBJ2-5; 10 bases map to TRBD2. The V and J ends lost 9 bases and 5 bases, in that order; junction bases with no gene match: 9. This CDR3 comprises 14 residues. From germline, CDR1 is LNHDA and CDR2 SQIVND (reference sequence). The CDR3 DNA follows: TGTGCCAGCGGAACCGGGACTAGCGTGGAGACCCAGTACTTC. It is translated as CASGTGTSVETQYF.

V usage is TRBV5-1 and J usage is TRBJ1-1; D call uncertain. The CDR3 is made up of 14 amino acids. The V end lost 1 base, the J end lost 5 bases, and 12 bases lay between the germline ends. Germline lookup yields CDR1 SGHRS and CDR2 YFSETQ. The CDR3 region is CASSLRVGETEAFF. The CDR3 DNA follows: TGCGCCAGCAGCTTGCGGGTAGGAGAGACTGAAGCTTTCTTT.

The genes are TRBV19 and TRBJ2-1, with D hard to call. The V end lost 3 bases, the J end lost 8 bases, and 5 bases lay between the germline ends. CDR1 LNHDA and CDR2 SQIVND come from the germline V gene (reference sequence). The CDR3 totals 11 residues. For the CDR3, the DNA is TGTGCCAGTAGTATGGTCCATGAGCAGTTCTTC. This codes for CASSMVHEQFF.

The chain uses TRBV10-3 and TRBJ2-7; 8 bases match TRBD2. V trimming: 6 bases; J trimming: 3 bases; junction bases outside the gene matches: 4. The CDR3 spans 13 residues. Germline-derived CDR1 and CDR2 are ENHRY and SYGVKD. CDR3 region: CAISPRGGYEQYF. CDR3 nucleotides: TGTGCCATCAGCCCCCGGGGGGGCTACGAGCAGTACTTC.

The V gene is TRBV9, the J gene TRBJ2-1; TRBD2 might be the D (5 bases). In germline, CDR1 is SGDLS, CDR2 YYNGEE. V shed 3 bases and J shed 6 bases, with 19 bases lying between them. The CDR3 has 16 amino acids. CDR3 region: CASSGPRAGASNEQFF. The CDR3 region has the DNA TGTGCCAGCAGCGGTCCAAGGGCGGGCGCCTCCAATGAGCAGTTCTTC.

This clone was picked up a small number of times. The chain is built from TRBV27 and TRBJ2-7; D is uncertain. CDR1 is MNHEY and CDR2 is SMNVEV in the germline V gene (reference sequence). This CDR3 contains 10 residues. With 6 bases removed from V and 4 bases from J, the gap between germline ends came to 4 bases. CDR3 amino acids: CASRMYEQYF. CDR3 coding DNA: TGTGCCAGCAGGATGTACGAGCAGTACTTC.

Turning to this clone: Other nucleotide sequences from this sample produce the same CDR3. The chain has TRBV5-1 and TRBJ2-3; no firm D call. Trimming took 4 bases from V and 0 from J, leaving 6 bases between them. The CDR3 has 13 amino acids. Germline lookup yields CDR1 SGHRS and CDR2 YFSETQ. Here the CDR3 reads CASSTGSTDTQYF. CDR3 in DNA: TGCGCCAGCAGCACGGGTAGCACAGATACGCAGTATTTT.

This clone was seen a handful of times. CDR3 sequence: CASSLGGGETGELFF. DNA of the CDR3: TGTGCCAGCAGCCTGGGAGGGGGTGAAACCGGGGAGCTGTTTTTT. This rearrangement joins TRBV6-6 to TRBJ2-2, with a weak D call TRBD2 (7 bases). This CDR3 has 15 residues. V was trimmed by 6 bases and J by 5 bases, leaving 16 bases between them. Germline CDR1 MNHNY, CDR2 SVGAGI (reference sequence).

The sample holds a few counts of this clone. J is TRBJ1-1 and V is TRBV6-5; 8 positions match TRBD1. The V segment lost 9 bases and the J segment 1 base; nucleotides outside the gene matches: 4. This CDR3 has 13 amino acids. CDR1 is MNHEY, CDR2 SVGAGI, per germline. The DNA for the CDR3 is TGTGCCAGTAACAGGGGGAAGAACACTGAAGCTTTCTTT. This translates into CASNRGKNTEAFF.

The rearrangement uses TRBV18 and TRBJ2-7, with 9 bases that match TRBD2. V lost 1 base and J lost 5; bases outside the gene matches: 3. The CDR3 consists of 14 residues. Germline V gene sequence: CDR1 KGHSH, CDR2 LQKENI. CDR3 in amino acids: CASSPLAGVHEQYF. DNA for the CDR3: TGTGCCAGCTCACCACTAGCGGGAGTCCACGAGCAGTACTTC.